One T cell receptor (beta chain) is described in this entry. The antigen remains unidentified. A read error is possible here, since a much larger clone lies one base away. These data are taken from a study of tumor-infiltrating lymphocytes in primary liver carcinoma. V was clipped by 5 bases and J by 5 bases; unmatched bases: 8. The CDR3 contains 15 residues. Researchers drew blood RNA from unsorted whole blood and extracted germline DNA as well. Study-wide results and caveats: Tumors had a significantly higher top-250-clone fraction than blood (p = 0.039).

A constant-region primer served to make TCR beta cDNA from roughly 480 ng total RNA. Researchers made the TCR beta libraries by running three nested multiplex PCR rounds with slightly modified ARM-PCR. Two initial PCR rounds of around 10 cycles each paired TRBV1-TRBV30 forward primers with a C-beta reverse primer. TCRdb passed the multiplex PCR reads through MiXCR, listing each CDR3 protein once. The profile shows about 180,000 distinct CDR3 sequences, roughly 60% of them singletons. The sample consisted of peripheral blood. This sequence originates from a man aged 35-49 years with primary liver carcinoma and hepatitis B virus infection. The gene calls are TRBV12-3 or TRBV12-4 and TRBJ2-3, with 9 nucleotides matching TRBD1. CDR3 amino acids: CASSGQGLRRDTQYF. The DNA for the CDR3 is TGTGCCAGCAGTGGACAGGGGCTAAGGAGAGATACGCAGTATTTT.